These T cell receptor beta chains were read from a single sample in a study of blood T cells in healthy people across ages. TCRdb fed the 5' RACE reads into MiXCR, producing one record per CDR3 protein. The sample includes around 1.5 million distinct CDR3 sequences, 34% of them seen just once. What was sequenced was blood. These receptors came from a woman aged 30 to 39 in good health. The CDR3 runs from the conserved cysteine through the conserved F or W. A D gene is named only where the DNA matches it firmly. A clone size is listed for some rows: how often the clone was seen (once, few, many), or a class if it is expanded.

j_gene: TRBJ2-7
abundance: NA
d_gene: NA
v_gene: TRBV5-1
CDR3nt: TGCGCCAGCAGCCCCGACCTTAGCACCCAGTACTTC
CDR3aa: CASSPDLSTQYF

j_gene: TRBJ2-1
abundance: NA
d_gene: TRBD2
v_gene: TRBV15
CDR3nt: TGTGCCACCAGCAGAGATTTGGCTAGCGGCGACAATGAGCAGTTCTTC
CDR3aa: CATSRDLASGDNEQFF

j_gene: TRBJ2-5
abundance: NA
d_gene: TRBD1
v_gene: TRBV3-1
CDR3nt: TGTGCCAGCAGCCAAGGACAGGGTCGGGCGACCCAGTACTTT
CDR3aa: CASSQGQGRATQYF

j_gene: TRBJ2-7
abundance: few
d_gene: NA
v_gene: TRBV24-1
CDR3nt: TGTGCCACCAGTGATTTGTCGGGGCAGTACTTC
CDR3aa: CATSDLSGQYF

j_gene: TRBJ2-7
abundance: few
d_gene: TRBD1
v_gene: TRBV5-5
CDR3nt: TGTGCCAGCAGGCTGTTGGGACAGTCAATCTACGAGCAGTACTTC
CDR3aa: CASRLLGQSIYEQYF

j_gene: TRBJ1-2
abundance: NA
d_gene: NA
v_gene: TRBV20-1
CDR3nt: TGCAGTGCTAGTGTGCGGTATGGCTACACCTTC
CDR3aa: CSASVRYGYTF

j_gene: TRBJ1-2
abundance: few
d_gene: TRBD1
v_gene: TRBV18
CDR3nt: TGTGCCAGCTCACCCGGAAGAGGGGGCCCCTATGGCTACACCTTC
CDR3aa: CASSPGRGGPYGYTF

j_gene: TRBJ2-3
abundance: few
d_gene: TRBD1
v_gene: TRBV6-5
CDR3nt: TGTGCCAGCAGTTACTCGTTGCCGACAGGGGAAACAGATACGCAGTATTTT
CDR3aa: CASSYSLPTGETDTQYF

j_gene: TRBJ1-4
abundance: NA
d_gene: NA
v_gene: TRBV12-3/TRBV12-4
CDR3nt: TGTGCCAGCACCAGCCGGACCACTCCAACTAATGAAAAACTGTTTTTT
CDR3aa: CASTSRTTPTNEKLFF

j_gene: TRBJ1-2
abundance: NA
d_gene: NA
v_gene: TRBV20-1
CDR3nt: TGCAGTGCTTGGGGGCCGGAATTTAACTATGGCTACACCTTC
CDR3aa: CSAWGPEFNYGYTF

j_gene: TRBJ2-7
abundance: few
d_gene: NA
v_gene: TRBV4-1
CDR3nt: TGCGCCAGCAGCCATCCACAGGACGAGCAGTACTTC
CDR3aa: CASSHPQDEQYF

j_gene: TRBJ2-1
abundance: NA
d_gene: TRBD1
v_gene: TRBV5-1
CDR3nt: TGCGCCAGCAGCTTGGCCCCAGACAGGGCTAATGAGCAGTTCTTC
CDR3aa: CASSLAPDRANEQFF

j_gene: TRBJ2-3
abundance: few
d_gene: NA
v_gene: TRBV10-3
CDR3nt: TGTGCCATCAGTGAGGACAGGCCGCCTAGCACAGATACGCAGTATTTT
CDR3aa: CAISEDRPPSTDTQYF

j_gene: TRBJ2-5
abundance: NA
d_gene: TRBD2
v_gene: TRBV9
CDR3nt: TGTGCCAGCAGCGGAGTAGGGAGGGATAGAGAGACCCAGTACTTC
CDR3aa: CASSGVGRDRETQYF

j_gene: TRBJ2-1
abundance: NA
d_gene: NA
v_gene: TRBV3-1
CDR3nt: TGTGCCAGCAGCCAAGATAAGAGGTTCTTC
CDR3aa: CASSQDKRFF

j_gene: TRBJ2-3
abundance: NA
d_gene: TRBD2
v_gene: TRBV7-3
CDR3nt: TGTGCCAGCAGTCCGGGACTAGAGAATGAGCAGTATTTT
CDR3aa: CASSPGLENEQYF

j_gene: TRBJ2-6
abundance: few
d_gene: NA
v_gene: TRBV27
CDR3nt: TGTGCCAGCAGGAGGACAGTAACTTCTGGGGCCAACGTCCTGACTTTC
CDR3aa: CASRRTVTSGANVLTF

j_gene: TRBJ2-3
abundance: NA
d_gene: NA
v_gene: TRBV24-1
CDR3nt: TGTGCCACCAGTGAGCCGGAGAGGGCGATCACAGATACGCAGTATTTT
CDR3aa: CATSEPERAITDTQYF

j_gene: TRBJ2-5
abundance: many
d_gene: NA
v_gene: TRBV7-2
CDR3nt: TGTGCCAGCAGCTTAGCGCCGTTCCGGAACCAAGAGACCCAGTACTTC
CDR3aa: CASSLAPFRNQETQYF

j_gene: TRBJ2-4
abundance: few
d_gene: NA
v_gene: TRBV28
CDR3nt: TGTGCCAGCAGAAGCCCGGTCGCCAAAAACATTCAGTACTTC
CDR3aa: CASRSPVAKNIQYF

j_gene: TRBJ2-7
abundance: NA
d_gene: NA
v_gene: TRBV9
CDR3nt: TGTGCCAGCAGCGTAGCACCAGGGGATAACTACGAGCAGTACTTC
CDR3aa: CASSVAPGDNYEQYF

j_gene: TRBJ2-6
abundance: NA
d_gene: NA
v_gene: TRBV20-1
CDR3nt: TGCAGTGCCCATCCAGGCAATGGGGCCAACGTCCTGACTTTC
CDR3aa: CSAHPGNGANVLTF

j_gene: TRBJ2-1
abundance: NA
d_gene: NA
v_gene: TRBV12-3/TRBV12-4
CDR3nt: TGTGCCAGCAGCCCCACAGGCGGGGGCTACAATGGGCAGTTCTTC
CDR3aa: CASSPTGGGYNGQFF

j_gene: TRBJ1-2
abundance: few
d_gene: TRBD1
v_gene: TRBV27
CDR3nt: TGTGCCAGCAGCGACAGGACAGGGAGTATCTATGGCTACACCTTC
CDR3aa: CASSDRTGSIYGYTF

j_gene: TRBJ2-1
abundance: NA
d_gene: NA
v_gene: TRBV27
CDR3nt: TGTGCCAGCAGTTTACAACCTAGTCTCAAAAATGAGCAGTTCTTC
CDR3aa: CASSLQPSLKNEQFF

j_gene: TRBJ2-1
abundance: many
d_gene: NA
v_gene: TRBV4-1
CDR3nt: TGCGCCAGCAGCCAGGCATCGGGGGCGAAGGTAAATGAGCAGTTCTTC
CDR3aa: CASSQASGAKVNEQFF

j_gene: TRBJ2-3
abundance: NA
d_gene: TRBD1
v_gene: TRBV5-1
CDR3nt: TGCGCCAGCCGTCCTGGGACAGGGATAGGCGGGGCGGCTCGCACAGATACGCAGTATTTT
CDR3aa: CASRPGTGIGGAARTDTQYF

j_gene: TRBJ2-3
abundance: NA
d_gene: NA
v_gene: TRBV5-5
CDR3nt: TGTGCCAGCAGCTTGGACAGGTTTACGCAGTATTTT
CDR3aa: CASSLDRFTQYF

j_gene: TRBJ2-7
abundance: few
d_gene: NA
v_gene: TRBV2
CDR3nt: TGTGCCAGCGTGGGACTGTCGGGTGAGCAGTACTTC
CDR3aa: CASVGLSGEQYF

j_gene: TRBJ2-5
abundance: NA
d_gene: TRBD2
v_gene: TRBV12-3/TRBV12-4
CDR3nt: TGTGCCAGCAGTCAGGTCTTAGCGGGGGGCCAAGAGACCCAGTACTTC
CDR3aa: CASSQVLAGGQETQYF

j_gene: TRBJ1-1
abundance: few
d_gene: NA
v_gene: TRBV6-4
CDR3nt: TGTGCCAGCAGTGACTCCGCACGAGGGGGAGGTACTGAAGCTTTCTTT
CDR3aa: CASSDSARGGGTEAFF

j_gene: TRBJ2-7
abundance: many
d_gene: TRBD2
v_gene: TRBV27
CDR3nt: TGCGCCAGCAGCCAAACTAGCGGGACCTACGAGCAGTACTTC
CDR3aa: CASSQTSGTYEQYF

j_gene: TRBJ1-3
abundance: few
d_gene: NA
v_gene: TRBV20-1
CDR3nt: TGCAGTGCTAATAGGGAAGCTGGAAACACCATATATTTT
CDR3aa: CSANREAGNTIYF

j_gene: TRBJ2-5
abundance: NA
d_gene: TRBD2
v_gene: TRBV10-3
CDR3nt: TGTGCCGCAACTCCAGGGACTAGAGGGACCCAGTACTTC
CDR3aa: CAATPGTRGTQYF

j_gene: TRBJ2-7
abundance: few
d_gene: NA
v_gene: TRBV25-1
CDR3nt: TGTGCCAGTTCGCCGGGACATACCTCCTACGAGCAGTACTTC
CDR3aa: CASSPGHTSYEQYF

j_gene: TRBJ2-7
abundance: NA
d_gene: TRBD1
v_gene: TRBV20-1
CDR3nt: TGCAGTGTTGGACCCACAGGGGGACCCTTCTACGAGCAGTACTTC
CDR3aa: CSVGPTGGPFYEQYF

j_gene: TRBJ2-2
abundance: few
d_gene: NA
v_gene: TRBV5-1
CDR3nt: TGCGCCAGCAGCGCCGACGTGCACACCGGGGAGCTGTTTTTT
CDR3aa: CASSADVHTGELFF